These 18 T cell receptor beta chains were all obtained from the same sample, sequenced in a study of blood T cells in healthy people across ages. Alongside a J-beta primer mix, a sample-barcoded 5' primer served in a second PCR lasting roughly 6 to 11 cycles. TCRdb fed the 5' RACE reads into MiXCR, producing one record per CDR3 protein. Seen here are some 1.5 million distinct CDR3 sequences, roughly 27% observed once, and the top ten hold less than 9.5%. Sequencing used blood. Every receptor here comes from a woman in her twenties or thirties in good health.

This clonotype appeared a few times. This chain links TRBV9 with TRBJ2-3; no reliable D call. Germline V gene sequence: CDR1 SGDLS, CDR2 YYNGEE. The CDR3 contains 14 residues. Trimming removed 3 bases from V and 2 bases from J, with 10 bases in between. CDR3 amino acids: CASSDTPDTDTQYF. The CDR3 coding sequence is TGTGCCAGCAGCGACACACCAGACACAGATACGCAGTATTTT.

This clonotype was seen repeatedly, ten times or more. CDR3 sequence (DNA): TGTGCCAGCAGCCAAGACAGGGGGCAGTACAATGAGCAGTTCTTC. Amino acids: CASSQDRGQYNEQFF. The rearrangement joins TRBV3-1 to TRBJ2-1; 8 bases are shared with TRBD1. Germline-derived CDR1 and CDR2 are LGHDT and YNNKEL (reference sequence). Trimming at V came to 0 bases and at J to 4 bases, leaving 2 bases not matched to a gene. This CDR3 is built from 15 residues.

The rearrangement uses TRBV20-1 and TRBJ1-3, with no clear D. The CDR3 is 12 amino acids. CDR1 is DFQATT and CDR2 is SNEGSKA in the germline V gene (reference sequence). Trimming removed 7 bases from V and 0 bases from J, with 7 bases in between. CDR3 residues: CSVPSSGNTIYF. The CDR3 bases are TGCAGTGTACCAAGCTCTGGAAACACCATATATTTT.

A few counts support this clonotype. J is TRBJ2-2 and V is TRBV7-2; no clear D gene. V gave up 3 bases and J gave up 3 bases, with 11 bases separating them. Germline V gene sequence: CDR1 SGHTA, CDR2 FQGNSA. The CDR3 runs to 15 residues. The DNA for the CDR3 is TGTGCCAGCAGCTTGGGCAGCTCCGACACCGGGGAGCTGTTTTTT. Translating it yields CASSLGSSDTGELFF. Full variable domain (missing parts from reference TRBV7-2 and TRBJ2-2): GAGVSQSPSNKVTEKGKDVELRCDPISGHTALYWYRQSLGQGLEFLIYFQGNSAPDKSGLPSDRFSAERTGGSVSTLTIQRTQQEDSAVYLCASSLGSSDTGELFFGEGSRLTVL.

This clonotype was detected only a few times. The CDR3 DNA follows: TGTGCCAGTAGTACCTACGGGGGAACCACAGATACGCAGTATTTT. Its translation: CASSTYGGTTDTQYF. The chain employs TRBV19 and TRBJ2-3; weak D call: TRBD2 (6 bases). The germline CDR1 and CDR2 sequences are LNHDA and SQIVND (reference sequence). V was pared by 4 bases and J by 2 bases, with 13 bases between. This CDR3 region has 15 residues.

The chain joins TRBV15 to TRBJ1-2; D is possibly TRBD1 (6 bases). The CDR3 runs to 13 residues. Germline V gives CDR1 LNHNV, CDR2 YYDKDF (reference sequence). V dropped 1 base and J dropped 8 bases, with 11 bases sitting between them. Here the CDR3 reads CATSRVLGGGYTF. The CDR3 DNA reads TGTGCCACCAGCAGAGTCCTAGGGGGAGGCTACACCTTC.

In its sample, this clonotype was seen many times. The chain employs TRBV20-1 and TRBJ2-7; D is possibly TRBD2 (6 bases). In germline, CDR1 is DFQATT, CDR2 SNEGSKA (reference sequence). This CDR3 has 14 amino acids. V shed 5 bases and J shed 3 bases, with 17 bases lying between them. CDR3 protein: CSAVLQLASYEQYF. CDR3 DNA sequence: TGCAGTGCTGTTCTCCAACTAGCTAGCTACGAGCAGTACTTC.

The V and J genes are TRBV5-1 and TRBJ1-1, with a possible D match to TRBD1 (5 bases). CDR3 length: 14 amino acids. CDR1 and CDR2 (germline): SGHRS, YFSETQ. Trimming left V 2 bases short and J 11 bases short, with 19 bases between. CDR3 nucleotide sequence: TGCGCCAGCAGCTTCCAGGGACGGGAATCTGTGGCTTTCTTT. The encoded protein is CASSFQGRESVAFF.

This clonotype was seen only a few times. V usage is TRBV14 and J usage is TRBJ1-2, with 8 bases identical to TRBD1. The CDR3 extends over 16 amino acids. Germline V CDR1 and CDR2: SGHDN, FVKESK. V shed 0 bases, J shed 4 bases, and the junction held 7 bases outside the gene matches. Written as DNA, the CDR3 is TGTGCCAGCAGCCAAGAATGGACAGGGACGGGCTATGGCTACACCTTC. It yields the protein CASSQEWTGTGYGYTF.

This clonotype turned up a few times. This rearrangement joins TRBV7-3 to TRBJ1-4; tentative D call: TRBD1 (6 bases). This CDR3 region has 17 residues. The V and J ends lost 4 bases and 0 bases respectively, with 15 bases between them. CDR1 SGHTA and CDR2 FQGTGA come from the germline V gene. CDR3 bases: TGTGCCAGCAGCTCCTCATGGAGGGGGGCAACTAATGAAAAACTGTTTTTT. As protein: CASSSSWRGATNEKLFF. Filled out from reference TRBV7-3 and TRBJ1-4, the complete variable domain reads GAGVSQTPSNKVTEKGKYVELRCDPISGHTALYWYRQSLGQGPEFLIYFQGTGAADDSGLPNDRFFAVRPEGSVSTLKIQRTERGDSAVYLCASSSSWRGATNEKLFFGSGTQLSVL.

V gene TRBV7-2 combines with J gene TRBJ1-1; a possible D gene is TRBD1 (5 bases). The ends were cut back, 2 bases at V and 1 base at J, with 14 bases in the middle. This CDR3 region has 16 residues. CDR1 SGHTA and CDR2 FQGNSA come from the germline V gene. CDR3 nucleotides: TGTGCCAGCAGCTTAATGTTACTGGGGCCGAACACTGAAGCTTTCTTT. Its protein product is CASSLMLLGPNTEAFF.

This clonotype was observed many times. The chain recombines TRBV11-3 with TRBJ2-5; D ambiguous. The germline V and J ends were trimmed by 3 bases and 4 bases, with 15 bases remaining between them. The CDR3 totals 15 residues. Per germline, CDR1 SGHNT and CDR2 YENEEA. The CDR3 sequence is CASSFDSQKGETQYF. The CDR3 region has the DNA TGTGCCAGCAGCTTTGACTCCCAAAAGGGAGAGACCCAGTACTTC.

The chain has TRBV10-1 and TRBJ2-1, with D unresolved. TRBJ2-7 matches the DNA end more closely, so the J call is doubtful. This CDR3 has 13 amino acids. Germline V gene sequence: CDR1 WNHNN, CDR2 SYGVQD (reference sequence). The DNA for the CDR3 is TGCGCCAGCAGTGAGTGGGCGCCCGGCGAGCAGTACTTC. Translating it yields CASSEWAPGEQYF.

This clonotype was counted a few times. V gene TRBV25-1 combines with J gene TRBJ2-1, with D possibly called TRBD1 or TRBD2 (6 bases each). V was clipped by 2 bases and J by 8 bases, with 16 bases between them. Germline CDR1 is MGHDK and CDR2 is SYGVNS. The CDR3 is 15 residues long. The CDR3 DNA is TGTGCCAGCAGTGAAGGGGGGCCGGTTGGTTATGAGCAGTTCTTC. Amino acids: CASSEGGPVGYEQFF.

J is TRBJ2-1 and V is TRBV5-1; 7 bases align to TRBD1. Per the germline V gene, CDR1 is SGHRS and CDR2 is YFSETQ. Trimming took 3 bases from V and 16 from J; bases not matched to a gene: 10. The CDR3 extends over 12 amino acids. CDR3 DNA sequence: TGCGCCAGCAGCTCTAACAGGGGATCTCAATTCTTC. Its protein is CASSSNRGSQFF.

As for this clonotype: The germline gene is not matched at one end of the junction; a read error may be the cause. The chain is built from TRBV12-3 or TRBV12-4 and TRBJ1-2; D perhaps matches TRBD1 (6 bases). The length of the CDR3 is 17 residues. The CDR3 spells CASGLGRGGLHEYGYTF. CDR3 bases: TGTGCCAGCGGTTTAGGGAGGGGGGGGCTCCATGAATATGGCTACACCTTC.

This clonotype was detected only a few times. The gene calls are TRBV5-1 and TRBJ1-1; no reliable D call. Deletions cut 6 bases from V and 2 bases from J, with 17 bases between. The CDR3 consists of 15 residues. Germline CDR1 SGHRS, CDR2 YFSETQ. In DNA form, the CDR3 reads TGCGCCAGCACTTCTCGTGGCCGGGCTAACACTGAAGCTTTCTTT. Translated, it gives CASTSRGRANTEAFF.

There are a few counts of this clonotype. The chain has TRBV6-5 and TRBJ2-4; perhaps TRBD2 as D (6 bases). The CDR3 has 13 amino acids. V shed 6 bases and J shed 8 bases, with 14 bases lying between them. Germline-derived CDR1 and CDR2 are MNHEY and SVGAGI. In DNA form, the CDR3 reads TGTGCCAGCAGACCCCCGGGAGTGGACATTCAGTACTTC. It yields the protein CASRPPGVDIQYF.